This T cell receptor (beta chain) was sequenced during a study of cytomegalovirus exposure and HLA in healthy donors. The study's findings and limits: Published work reported that the classifier diagnosed cytomegalovirus status with high specificity and sensitivity.

In the case of this clone: Its antigen remains unidentified. Other DNA sequences within the sample encode an identical CDR3.

13 Jbeta primers and 60 Vbeta primers were used for the PCR. How the authors handled the data: In a later analysis, of around 83 million unique beta chains, around 11 million appeared in at least two donors. Sequencing used immunoSEQ multiplex PCR; TCRdb keeps in-frame clones, though not all of them. The DNA gave D and trimming, while V, J and clone size come from that table. The table records 110,000 to 150,000 clones, more than 8% of them present only once. CDR1 is SGHRS and CDR2 is YFSETQ in the germline V gene. This CDR3 is 14 amino acids long. The V segment lost 7 bases and the J segment 5 bases; nucleotides outside the gene matches: 7.

The rearrangement links TRBV5-1 to TRBJ2-1, with 9 bases that match TRBD2. The TCR was taken from a man aged 50 or older in good health and CMV-seronegative. Sequenced: PBMCs. CDR3 nucleotides: TGCGCCAGCCAGACTAGCGGCCCCGACAATGAGCAGTTCTTC. Translation gives CASQTSGPDNEQFF.